This T cell receptor beta chain was captured by sequencing in a study of blood T cell repertoires in COVID-19. This clone was seen a single time. V was clipped by 0 bases and J by 0 bases, with 12 bases between them. CDR3 length: 17 amino acids. CDR1 is GTSNPN, CDR2 SVGIG, per germline (reference sequence). Assay used: immunoSEQ multiplex PCR; TCRdb lists only in-frame clones, some missing. The sample carries some 87,000 clones, around four fifths recorded once. The source material was peripheral blood. The clonotype was recovered from a man older than 75 with active or convalescent COVID-19. The chain recombines TRBV30 with TRBJ2-6, with D tentatively TRBD1 (5 bases). The CDR3 DNA reads TGTGCCTGGAGTGTACTAAACAGGAACTCTGGGGCCAACGTCCTGACTTTC. This gives the protein CAWSVLNRNSGANVLTF.